These 31 T cell receptor beta chains were sequenced from one sample in a study of cytomegalovirus exposure and HLA in healthy donors. Libraries were prepared by immunoSEQ multiplex PCR; TCRdb keeps only in-frame clonotypes and omits some of them. Of some 72,000 clones in the sample, approximately 95% are singletons; the top ten hold 1.5% to 2%. Sequenced material: PBMCs. These receptor sequences come from a man aged 18 to 30 in good health and CMV-seropositive.

The gene calls are TRBV29-1 and TRBJ1-2; no firm D call. The V end lost 7 bases, the J end lost 4 bases, and 16 bases lay between the germline ends. CDR1 is SQVTM, CDR2 ANQGSEA, per germline. The CDR3 runs to 13 residues. As DNA, the CDR3 is TGCAGCGCGCTCCCCGCGGAGATCTATGGCTACACCTTC. Amino acid sequence: CSALPAEIYGYTF.

In DNA, the CDR3 is TGTGCCAGCAGCTCCCCGGACAGGGGGCCATCGTATAGCACAGATACGCAGTATTTT. It translates to CASSSPDRGPSYSTDTQYF. The chain recombines TRBV7-9 with TRBJ2-3; 11 nucleotides agree with TRBD1. V was clipped by 4 bases and J by 0 bases; unmatched bases: 12. The CDR3 is 19 residues long. Germline V lookup: CDR1 SEHNR, CDR2 FQNEAQ (reference sequence).

A single count supports this clone. J is TRBJ1-1 and V is TRBV5-4, with D perhaps matching TRBD1 (5 bases). The V gene's germline CDR1 is SGHNT and CDR2 YYREEE (reference sequence). CDR3 length: 14 amino acids. Trimming cost V 1 base and J 1 base, with 8 bases left between them. CDR3 DNA: TGTGCCAGCAGCTTGAGGACACCGAACACTGAAGCTTTCTTT. It encodes CASSLRTPNTEAFF.

The genes are TRBV6-5 and TRBJ1-2, with TRBD1 matching over 7 bases. The CDR3 totals 15 residues. Germline trimming cut 0 bases from V and 6 bases from J; bases unmatched to any gene: 7. Germline lookup yields CDR1 MNHEY and CDR2 SVGAGI. The CDR3 loop is CASSYSLTGRHGYTF. Here the CDR3 DNA reads TGTGCCAGCAGTTACTCGCTGACAGGGAGGCATGGCTACACCTTC.

CDR3 region: CASSSQGMLETQYF. Here the CDR3 DNA reads TGTGCCAGCAGTTCTCAGGGGATGCTCGAGACCCAGTACTTC. The chain links TRBV27 to TRBJ2-5, with a possible D match to TRBD1 (6 bases). V was clipped by 4 bases and J by 5 bases, with 14 bases between them. The germline V gene has CDR1 MNHEY and CDR2 SMNVEV (reference sequence). The CDR3 spans 14 residues.

The CDR3 sequence is CASSQRPGLPAETQYF. CDR3 bases: TGCGCCAGCAGCCAGCGACCGGGACTCCCCGCGGAGACCCAGTACTTC. The genes are TRBV4-1 and TRBJ2-5; tentatively, D is TRBD2 (6 bases). The CDR3 covers 16 residues. V was pared by 3 bases and J by 5 bases, with 19 bases between. From germline, CDR1 is MGHRA and CDR2 YSYEKL.

V and J are TRBV28 and TRBJ1-2; 7 bases match TRBD1. The J segment lost 7 bases and the V segment lost 5 bases, leaving 16 bases of the junction unmatched. Germline V gene sequence: CDR1 MDHEN, CDR2 SYDVKM. The CDR3 contains 16 residues. This CDR3 is CASSLTPRGTATGYTF. In DNA, the CDR3 is TGTGCCAGCAGTCTCACACCCAGGGGGACCGCAACTGGCTACACCTTC.

The chain combines TRBV4-2 with TRBJ1-2; TRBD1 matches at 10 bases. The CDR3 has 15 residues. J lost 8 bases, V lost 0 bases, and 6 bases had no gene match. Germline CDR1 reads LGHNA; CDR2 reads YNFKEQ. CDR3 sequence (DNA): TGTGCCAGCAGCCAAGATCGCGGGACAGGGGAGGGCTACACCTTC. Protein product: CASSQDRGTGEGYTF.

V is TRBV6-6 and J is TRBJ1-1; D is undetermined. Germline CDR1 is MNHNY and CDR2 is SVGAGI (reference sequence). The CDR3 length is 16 residues. V was clipped by 2 bases and J by 0 bases, with 13 bases between them. CDR3 sequence: CASSYIQTSMNTEAFF. The CDR3 DNA reads TGTGCCAGCAGTTACATCCAGACTTCAATGAACACTGAAGCTTTCTTT.

The chain links TRBV4-1 to TRBJ2-7; unclear D gene. The CDR3 is 15 amino acids. The germline V gene has CDR1 MGHRA and CDR2 YSYEKL. V shed 4 bases and J shed 0 bases, with 13 bases lying between them. In DNA, the CDR3 is TGCGCCAGCAGCCTTAGCTGGGTAAACTCCTACGAGCAGTACTTC. It codes for CASSLSWVNSYEQYF.

In its sample, this clone was seen once. CDR3 sequence: CASTRGLATNEQFF. The CDR3 nucleotides read TGCGCCAGCACAAGGGGGCTAGCAACGAATGAGCAGTTCTTC. This chain uses TRBV5-1 with TRBJ2-1, with TRBD1 matching 7 bases. V shed 6 bases and J 7 bases; nucleotides not matched to a gene: 10. Germline-derived CDR1 and CDR2 are SGHRS and YFSETQ. The CDR3 has 14 amino acids.

This CDR3 reads CASSPPSLAPDTQYF. The CDR3 coding sequence is TGTGCCAGCTCACCACCGAGTCTAGCACCAGATACGCAGTATTTT. The chain recombines TRBV18 with TRBJ2-3; perhaps TRBD2 as D (5 bases). The CDR3 has 15 residues. V lost 0 bases, J lost 4 bases, and 11 bases lay in between. Germline V lookup: CDR1 KGHSH, CDR2 LQKENI.

This clone was counted between two and nine times. The chain uses TRBV6-1 and TRBJ2-7; D unclear. Trimming pared 11 bases from V and 7 bases from J, leaving 12 bases between. The CDR3 consists of 10 residues. CDR1 is MNHNS, CDR2 SASEGT, per germline. The CDR3 loop reads CARSLREQYF. CDR3 coding DNA: TGTGCCCGGAGTTTGAGGGAGCAGTACTTC.

The chain recombines TRBV10-3 with TRBJ1-1; no clear D. The CDR3 runs 14 residues. Between the trimmed V and J ends, which lost 3 bases and 1 base, there was a span of 9 bases. Germline V lookup: CDR1 ENHRY, CDR2 SYGVKD. The CDR3 is CAISELLRNTEAFF. CDR3 coding DNA: TGTGCCATCAGTGAACTTTTAAGGAACACTGAAGCTTTCTTT.

The rearrangement uses TRBV18 and TRBJ2-4; 11 bases map to TRBD2. This CDR3 is 21 amino acids long. Germline CDR1 KGHSH, CDR2 LQKENI. The ends lost 8 bases at V and 0 bases at J; junction bases unmatched: 21. CDR3 nucleotide sequence: TGTGCCAGCCCGGAACCGGGACTAGCGGAGCAACGACACCTAGCCAAAAACATTCAGTACTTC. This translates into CASPEPGLAEQRHLAKNIQYF.

This sequence joins TRBV6-5 and TRBJ1-1; D gene ambiguous. Between the trimmed V and J ends, which lost 7 bases and 2 bases, there was a span of 5 bases. Germline V gives CDR1 MNHEY, CDR2 SVGAGI. This CDR3 has 11 residues. The CDR3 DNA reads TGTGCCAGCAACTTTAACACTGAAGCTTTCTTT. This gives the protein CASNFNTEAFF.

The chain uses TRBV28 and TRBJ1-5; D may be TRBD1 (5 bases). V lost 5 bases to trimming and J lost 4 bases, with 24 bases between them. The CDR3 extends over 18 amino acids. The germline CDR1 and CDR2 sequences are MDHEN and SYDVKM. The CDR3 is CASSPPPGGWRGNQPQHF. CDR3 sequence (DNA): TGTGCCAGCAGTCCCCCGCCGGGGGGGTGGAGGGGAAATCAGCCCCAGCATTTT.

V usage is TRBV29-1 and J usage is TRBJ2-7; the match to TRBD2 covers 11 bases. The germline V gene has CDR1 SQVTM and CDR2 ANQGSEA. Losses at the gene ends were 7 bases for V and 6 bases for J; bases not matched to a gene: 14. The length of the CDR3 is 15 residues. The CDR3 sequence: CSARLAGNPLGEQYF. The CDR3 coding sequence is TGCAGCGCCAGACTAGCGGGAAACCCTCTAGGCGAGCAGTACTTC.

The J gene is TRBJ2-3, the V gene TRBV10-3, with 13 bases aligning to TRBD2. The CDR3 consists of 14 residues. With 8 bases clipped from V and 6 bases from J, the junction kept 5 bases outside the gene matches. Germline V gene sequence: CDR1 ENHRY, CDR2 SYGVKD. CDR3 protein: CAIGRGLAGDTQYF. CDR3 bases: TGTGCCATCGGACGGGGACTAGCGGGGGATACGCAGTATTTT.

The rearrangement joins TRBV20-1 to TRBJ1-2; D gene unclear. CDR1 is DFQATT and CDR2 is SNEGSKA in the germline V gene (reference sequence). The CDR3 loop spans 11 amino acids. Trimming shortened V by 6 bases and J by 4 bases, and 9 bases separated the two germline ends. The chain's CDR3 is CSALTGYGYTF. The CDR3 region has the DNA TGCAGTGCCTTGACGGGCTATGGCTACACCTTC.

This chain uses TRBV27 with TRBJ2-7, with a tentative D call TRBD2 (5 bases). The germline V and J ends were trimmed by 5 bases and 6 bases, with 20 bases remaining between them. The CDR3 totals 15 residues. Looked up from germline, CDR1 is MNHEY and CDR2 is SMNVEV (reference sequence). The CDR3 loop is CASSPLAGMDGEQYF. For the CDR3, the DNA is TGTGCCAGCAGTCCTCTAGCCGGGATGGATGGCGAGCAGTACTTC.

The chain couples TRBV21-1 to TRBJ2-5; TRBD2, as called in the table, went unchecked against the DNA. TRBV21-1 is designated a pseudogene. The CDR3 covers 13 residues. The CDR3 bases are TGTGCCTCAGGCGGGACGGATCAAGAGACCCAGTACTTC. Translating gives CASGGTDQETQYF.

The chain recombines TRBV6-1 with TRBJ1-4, with 8 nucleotides matching TRBD1. The germline V gene has CDR1 MNHNS and CDR2 SASEGT. Trimming at V came to 0 bases and at J to 13 bases, leaving 7 bases not matched to a gene. The CDR3 extends over 14 amino acids. CDR3 protein: CASSEADRVRRLFF. In DNA, the CDR3 is TGTGCCAGCAGTGAAGCGGACAGGGTGAGAAGACTGTTTTTT.

The gene calls are TRBV11-2 and TRBJ2-4, with D unclear. The V and J ends lost 7 bases and 5 bases respectively, with 12 bases between them. Germline assignment: CDR1 SGHAT and CDR2 FQNNGV. The CDR3 runs 13 residues. CDR3 region: CASKLPSQNIQYF. Here the CDR3 DNA reads TGTGCCAGCAAGCTCCCCTCCCAAAACATTCAGTACTTC.

The sample holds one count of this clone. V is TRBV13 and J is TRBJ1-1; 7 bases align to TRBD1. Per germline, CDR1 PRHDT and CDR2 FYEKMQ (reference sequence). V shed 1 base and J 6 bases; nucleotides not matched to a gene: 8. The CDR3 has 15 amino acids. CDR3 loop: CASSLVATGSPEAFF. The CDR3 DNA reads TGTGCCAGCAGCTTAGTGGCGACAGGGTCCCCTGAAGCTTTCTTT.

V gene TRBV5-1 combines with J gene TRBJ2-1; TRBD2 is a possible D gene (7 bases). V was shortened by 1 base and J by 9 bases, with 11 bases between the two germline ends. The CDR3 runs to 13 residues. Looked up from germline, CDR1 is SGHRS and CDR2 is YFSETQ. The DNA for the CDR3 is TGCGCCAGCAGCTTGCGGGGGGCGGGTGAGCAGTTCTTC. Its translation is CASSLRGAGEQFF.

The chain recombines TRBV6-1 with TRBJ2-7; D might be TRBD1 (5 bases). Trimming stripped 1 base from V and 0 bases from J, with 10 bases between. Germline CDR1 and CDR2: MNHNS and SASEGT. This CDR3 has 15 residues. CDR3 residues: CASSEGRANSYEQYF. The CDR3 DNA reads as TGTGCCAGCAGTGAAGGCAGGGCGAACTCCTACGAGCAGTACTTC.

The gene calls are TRBV28 and TRBJ2-7, with 7 bases identical to TRBD1. The CDR3 is 15 residues long. CDR1 is MDHEN and CDR2 is SYDVKM in the germline V gene. V gave up 5 bases and J gave up 4 bases; unmatched junction bases: 11. The CDR3 loop reads CASSIGTDQLYEQYF. The CDR3 nucleotides are TGTGCCAGCAGTATCGGGACAGATCAATTGTACGAGCAGTACTTC.

The sample holds one count of this clone. The rearrangement joins TRBV28 to TRBJ1-2; no clear D gene. Per germline, CDR1 MDHEN and CDR2 SYDVKM. V lost 4 bases and J 3 bases, leaving 12 bases between the germline ends. CDR3 length: 14 amino acids. The CDR3 is CASSSGGRDYGYTF. In nucleotides, the CDR3 is TGTGCCAGCAGTTCGGGAGGGCGCGACTATGGCTACACCTTC.

This chain joins TRBV7-3 and TRBJ2-7; 8 bases are a match to TRBD2. V lost 1 base to trimming and J lost 5 bases; unmatched junction nucleotides: 13. Per germline, CDR1 SGHTA and CDR2 FQGTGA. The CDR3 length is 17 residues. In DNA form, the CDR3 reads TGTGCCAGCAGCTTAAGGGCTAGCGGGCTGGGTGGAGACGAGCAGTACTTC. The encoded protein is CASSLRASGLGGDEQYF.

Note on this clone: Mismatch with germline at one junction end may stem from a read error. The J gene is TRBJ2-5, the V gene TRBV7-7, with D possibly TRBD2 on 6 matching bases. Germline V gives CDR1 SSHAT, CDR2 FNYEAQ (reference sequence). This CDR3 has 14 residues. CDR3 DNA sequence: TGTGCTAGCAGTTCAATGGGGGGCCAAGAGACCCAGTACTTC. Its protein is CASSSMGGQETQYF.